This entry concerns a single T cell receptor beta chain. What it binds is not known. Treatment noted: oral pan-JAK inhibitor, 5-10 mg twice daily. Following extraction, RNA underwent reverse transcription to cDNA, which served as the sequencing template. TCRdb keeps only in-frame clones here, not all; method: immunoSEQ multiplex PCR. This sample carries some 160,000 clones, under 70% of them seen once, and the ten largest clones take 0.75% to 0.95%. This entry is derived from a study of CD8+ T cells in alopecia areata. Looking at the study overall: In an open-label trial, patients got 5 to 10 mg tofacitinib twice daily.

Study-level points and caveats: Significant decreases in scalp clonality and expanded CD8+ clones followed tofacitinib treatment. TCRs were shared less clearly across patients than in mice, possibly for HLA-related reasons.

Germline V lookup: CDR1 MGHDK, CDR2 SYGVNS. The CDR3 sequence is 17 residues long. J was trimmed by 5 bases and V by 1 base; bases with no gene match: 13. The sample here was CD4+ T cells sorted from blood, taken at week 4, from a patient treated with tofacitinib. The rearrangement uses TRBV25-1 and TRBJ1-2; 7 bases match TRBD1. This receptor was obtained from a human donor with alopecia areata. As DNA, the CDR3 is TGTGCCAGCAGTGAATCACCCATCGGGACAGTAGCGTATGGCTACACCTTC. It yields the protein CASSESPIGTVAYGYTF.